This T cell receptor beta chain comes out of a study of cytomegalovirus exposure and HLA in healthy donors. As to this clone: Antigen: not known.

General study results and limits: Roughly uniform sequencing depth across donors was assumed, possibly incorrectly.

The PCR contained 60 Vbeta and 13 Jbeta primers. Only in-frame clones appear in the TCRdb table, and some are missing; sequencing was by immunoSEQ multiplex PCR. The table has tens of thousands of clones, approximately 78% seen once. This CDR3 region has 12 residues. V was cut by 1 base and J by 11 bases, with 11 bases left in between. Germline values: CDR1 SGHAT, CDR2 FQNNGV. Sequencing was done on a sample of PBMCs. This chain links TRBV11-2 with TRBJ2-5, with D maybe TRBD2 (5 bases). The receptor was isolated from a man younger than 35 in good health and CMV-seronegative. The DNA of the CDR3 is TGTGCCAGCAGCTTAGCGGAGGCACGGCAGTACTTC. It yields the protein CASSLAEARQYF.